This entry concerns a single TCR beta chain. Its antigen remains unknown. This CDR3 is built from 15 residues. Unmatched junction bases numbered 5, after V lost 2 bases and J lost 7 bases. Germline V lookup: CDR1 MNHNY, CDR2 SVGAGI (reference sequence). This sample was included in a study of blood T cells in healthy people across ages. Study details: Template-switching capture recovered about one barcoded beta molecule per two T cells.

A sample-barcoded 5' primer and a J-beta primer mix were used in a second PCR of about 7 to 12 cycles. MiXCR was run by TCRdb on the 5' RACE reads, yielding one entry per CDR3 protein. The sample lists about 970,000 distinct CDR3 sequences, roughly half seen once, with around 21% in the top ten. Notes on the study in general: Long-lived donors exceeded aged donors in naive CD4+ cells and diversity.

The TCR comes from an older woman in good health. Specimen: blood. The chain couples TRBV6-6 to TRBJ2-1, with 10 bases identical to TRBD2. This CDR3 is CASSYGAGGWNEQFF. In DNA, the CDR3 is TGTGCCAGCAGTTACGGAGCGGGAGGGTGGAATGAGCAGTTCTTC.